The subject of this entry is one T cell receptor beta chain. The antigen is unknown. Noted treatment: around 19 received Ad26.COV2.S at low or high dose, single or two shots; roughly five received placebo; per-sample allocation not given. On day 63 after the first injection, vaccine and placebo recipients gave samples. Built on an Ad26 vector, the vaccine expressed Wuhan-strain SARS-CoV-2 spike. Only in-frame clones appear in the TCRdb table, and some are missing; sequencing was by immunoSEQ multiplex PCR. The table lists more than 300,000 clones, roughly 90% of them singletons. The data are from a study of Ad26.COV2.S vaccination and SARS-CoV-2 variants. As for the study in general: Donor had been placed in the Ad26.COV2.S arm of the COV1001 trial.

Germline V CDR1 and CDR2: MNHEY, SVGAGI. The CDR3 has 14 residues. Trimming stripped 6 bases from V and 0 bases from J, with 9 bases between. Notes on the study in general: Reportedly, spike-specific CD8+ and CD4+ T cell responses achieved substantial breadth once vaccination had taken place.

The clonotype was recovered from a person aged 18 to 59 who received the Ad26.COV2.S COVID-19 vaccine or a placebo. The specimen comprised peripheral blood, sampled in a trial of Ad26.COV2.S vaccine versus placebo. The V and J genes are TRBV6-5 and TRBJ2-1; D is unclear. The CDR3 region is CASSLLSSYNEQFF. CDR3 bases: TGTGCCAGCAGCCTCCTGTCCTCCTACAATGAGCAGTTCTTC.